These T cell receptor beta chains were read from a single sample in a study of CD8+CD57+ T cells in acquired aplastic anemia. TCRdb re-analysed the reads in MiXCR, keeping a single row per CDR3 protein. The data hold about 210,000 distinct CDR3 sequences, with roughly 57% observed a single time. The material sequenced was sorted CD4+, CD8+, or CD8+CD57+ T cells (not recorded which) from PBMCs. All receptors come from a human donor in good health. Both conserved end residues are part of each CDR3. Some rows mark clone size as missing; the rest say once, few, many or name a class of expanded clone.

j_gene	v_gene	abundance	CDR3aa
TRBJ2-1	TRBV19	NA	CASSQREGNEQFF
TRBJ2-7	TRBV19	few	CASSIGTVYEQYF
TRBJ2-5	TRBV7-2	NA	CASGLSDRKETQYF
TRBJ2-7	TRBV7-9	many	CASSSQGGIYEQYF
TRBJ2-1	TRBV25-1	once	CASSEFTGYTYNEQFF
TRBJ2-3	TRBV2	NA	CASSEGARGAGADTQYF
TRBJ1-3	TRBV20-1	NA	CSARTGIGNTIYF
TRBJ2-7	TRBV29-1	NA	CSALGERYEQYF
TRBJ2-2	TRBV19	many	CASSVGESSWGTGELFF
TRBJ1-1	TRBV5-1	NA	CASSPTGTGVGEAFF
TRBJ2-1	TRBV29-1	once	CSVEDVAGGHYNEQFF
TRBJ2-3	TRBV5-1	many	CASSLHPEGADTQYF
TRBJ1-6	TRBV19	NA	CASSTRGLLHF
TRBJ2-1	TRBV5-5	NA	CASSLSVEDAGVNEQFF
TRBJ1-1	TRBV10-3	NA	CAISESGLGGTEAFF
TRBJ2-5	TRBV9	NA	CASSVEQGETQYF
TRBJ2-1	TRBV19	few	CASSPPTSLLHNEQFF
TRBJ2-5	TRBV7-2	NA	CASSFELGMGETQYF
TRBJ1-2	TRBV19	NA	CASSLTGYGGGYTF
TRBJ2-3	TRBV7-6	NA	CASSSLATSGTGTDTQYF
TRBJ1-2	TRBV4-1	many	CASSGQETNYGYTF
TRBJ2-7	TRBV2	once	CATTRRSMDYEQYF
TRBJ1-2	TRBV10-3	NA	CAISDRAGYGYTF
TRBJ2-7	TRBV20-1	once	CSARPRLAGEIYEQYF
TRBJ1-1	TRBV20-1	NA	CSARPLDRETEAFF
TRBJ2-3	TRBV2	NA	CASSAGLAGGGDTQYF
TRBJ2-7	TRBV25-1	NA	CASSDRQGASVSYEQYF
TRBJ1-2	TRBV7-2	NA	CASSSGLLLNYGYTF